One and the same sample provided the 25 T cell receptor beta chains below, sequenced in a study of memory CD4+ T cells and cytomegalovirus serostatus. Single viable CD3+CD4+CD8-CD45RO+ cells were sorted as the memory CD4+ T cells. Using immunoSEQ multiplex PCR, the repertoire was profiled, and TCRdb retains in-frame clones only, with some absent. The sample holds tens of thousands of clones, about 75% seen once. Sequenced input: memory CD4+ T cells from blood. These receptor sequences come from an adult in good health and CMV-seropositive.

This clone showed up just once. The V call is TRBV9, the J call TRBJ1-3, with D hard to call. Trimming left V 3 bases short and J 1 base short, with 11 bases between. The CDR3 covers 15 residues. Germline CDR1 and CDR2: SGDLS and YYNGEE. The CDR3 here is CASSAQFWSGNTIYF. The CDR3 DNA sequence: TGTGCCAGCAGCGCCCAGTTTTGGTCTGGAAACACCATATATTTT.

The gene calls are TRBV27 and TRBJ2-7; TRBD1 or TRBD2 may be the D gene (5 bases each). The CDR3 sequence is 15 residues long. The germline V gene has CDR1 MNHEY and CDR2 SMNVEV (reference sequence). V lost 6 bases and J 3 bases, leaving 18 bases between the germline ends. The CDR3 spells CASSLLAGSNYEQYF. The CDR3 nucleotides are TGTGCCAGCAGCCTATTGGCAGGGAGTAACTACGAGCAGTACTTC.

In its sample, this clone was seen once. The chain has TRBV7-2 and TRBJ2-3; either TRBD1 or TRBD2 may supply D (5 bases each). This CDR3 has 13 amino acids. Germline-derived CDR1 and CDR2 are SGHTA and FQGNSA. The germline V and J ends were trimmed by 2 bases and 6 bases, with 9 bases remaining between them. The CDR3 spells CASSLWDRDTQYF. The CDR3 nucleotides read TGTGCCAGCAGCTTATGGGACCGCGATACGCAGTATTTT.

Here the CDR3 DNA reads TGTGCCAGCAGGAAGGGGGAGAGCACAGATACGCAGTATTTT. Its protein product is CASRKGESTDTQYF. V is TRBV6-1 and J is TRBJ2-3; TRBD1 might be the D (6 bases). The CDR3 runs 14 residues. Trimming pared 6 bases from V and 0 bases from J, leaving 10 bases between. Germline loops: CDR1 MNHNS, CDR2 SASEGT.

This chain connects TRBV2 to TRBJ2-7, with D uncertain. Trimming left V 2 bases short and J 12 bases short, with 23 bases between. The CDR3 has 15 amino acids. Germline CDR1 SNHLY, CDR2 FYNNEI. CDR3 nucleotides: TGTGCCAGCAGTGAACGGATGGGCCTTAATCCTGGCGGGTACTTC. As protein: CASSERMGLNPGGYF.

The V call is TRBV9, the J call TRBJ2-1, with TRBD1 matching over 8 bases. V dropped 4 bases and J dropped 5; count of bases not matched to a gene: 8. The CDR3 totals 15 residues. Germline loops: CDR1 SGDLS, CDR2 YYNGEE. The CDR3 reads CASSPRDRTNNEQFF. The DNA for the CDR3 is TGTGCCAGCAGCCCCCGGGACAGGACTAACAATGAGCAGTTCTTC.

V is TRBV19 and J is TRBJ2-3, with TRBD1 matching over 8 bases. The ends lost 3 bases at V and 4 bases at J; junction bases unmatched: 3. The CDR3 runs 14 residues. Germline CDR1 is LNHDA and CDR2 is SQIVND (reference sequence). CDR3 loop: CASSMTGDPDTQYF. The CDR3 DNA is TGTGCCAGTAGTATGACAGGGGATCCAGATACGCAGTATTTT.

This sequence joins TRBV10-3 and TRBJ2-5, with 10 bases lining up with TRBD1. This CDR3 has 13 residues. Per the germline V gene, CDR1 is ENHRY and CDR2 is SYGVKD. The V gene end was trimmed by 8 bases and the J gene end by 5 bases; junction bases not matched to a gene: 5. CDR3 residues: CAISGQGFETQYF. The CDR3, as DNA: TGTGCCATCTCGGGACAGGGGTTCGAGACCCAGTACTTC.

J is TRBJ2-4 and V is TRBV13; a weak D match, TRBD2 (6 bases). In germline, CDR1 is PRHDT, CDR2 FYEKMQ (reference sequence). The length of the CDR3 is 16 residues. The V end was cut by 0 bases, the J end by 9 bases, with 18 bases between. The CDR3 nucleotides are TGTGCCAGCAGCTTAGGTCTGCTTGGGAGGCGGGGCATTCAGTACTTC. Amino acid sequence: CASSLGLLGRRGIQYF. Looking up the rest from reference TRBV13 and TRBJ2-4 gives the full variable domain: AAGVIQSPRHLIKEKRETATLKCYPIPRHDTVYWYQQGPGQDPQFLISFYEKMQSDKGSIPDRFSAQQFSDYHSELNMSSLELGDSALYFCASSLGLLGRRGIQYFGAGTRLSVL.

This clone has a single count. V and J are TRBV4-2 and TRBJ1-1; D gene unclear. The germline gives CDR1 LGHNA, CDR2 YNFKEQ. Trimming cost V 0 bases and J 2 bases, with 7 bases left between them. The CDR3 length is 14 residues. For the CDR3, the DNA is TGTGCCAGCAGCCAAGATTCGAGCAACACTGAAGCTTTCTTT. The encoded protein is CASSQDSSNTEAFF.

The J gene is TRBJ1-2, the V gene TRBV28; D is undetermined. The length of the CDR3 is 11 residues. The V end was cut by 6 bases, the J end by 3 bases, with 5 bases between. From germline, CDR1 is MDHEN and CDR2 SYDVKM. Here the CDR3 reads CASSRDYGYTF. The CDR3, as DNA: TGTGCCAGCAGCCGGGACTATGGCTACACCTTC.

The CDR3 region is CASSFGERTEAFF. The CDR3 bases are TGTGCCAGTAGTTTCGGGGAGCGCACTGAAGCTTTCTTT. V gene TRBV19 combines with J gene TRBJ1-1, with D hard to call. The CDR3 has 13 amino acids. Trimming pared 5 bases from V and 4 bases from J, leaving 11 bases between. The V gene's germline CDR1 is LNHDA and CDR2 SQIVND (reference sequence). Using reference TRBV19 and TRBJ1-1 for the parts outside the CDR3, the full variable domain is DGGITQSPKYLFRKEGQNVTLSCEQNLNHDAMYWYRQDPGQGLRLIYYSQIVNDFQKGDIAEGYSVSREKKESFPLTVTSAQKNPTAFYLCASSFGERTEAFFGQGTRLTVV.

This CDR3 reads CASKVESGQGYEQYF. DNA for the CDR3: TGTGCCAGTAAAGTAGAATCGGGACAGGGATACGAGCAGTACTTC. The chain links TRBV28 to TRBJ2-7; 9 bases align to TRBD1. The CDR3 totals 15 residues. Unmatched junction bases numbered 13, after V lost 9 bases and J lost 4 bases. Germline-derived CDR1 and CDR2 are MDHEN and SYDVKM.

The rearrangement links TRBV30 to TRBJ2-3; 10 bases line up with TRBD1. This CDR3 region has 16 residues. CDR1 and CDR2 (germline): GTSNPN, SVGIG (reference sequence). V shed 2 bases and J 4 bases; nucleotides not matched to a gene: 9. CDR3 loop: CAWSYVGQGVADTQYF. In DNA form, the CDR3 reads TGTGCCTGGAGTTATGTAGGACAGGGGGTAGCAGATACGCAGTATTTT.

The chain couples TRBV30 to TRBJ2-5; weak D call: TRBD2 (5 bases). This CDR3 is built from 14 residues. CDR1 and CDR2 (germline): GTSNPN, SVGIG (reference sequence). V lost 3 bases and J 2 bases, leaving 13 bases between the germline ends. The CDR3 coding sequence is TGTGCCTGGAGATATAGCGCACAGCAAGAGACCCAGTACTTC. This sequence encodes CAWRYSAQQETQYF.

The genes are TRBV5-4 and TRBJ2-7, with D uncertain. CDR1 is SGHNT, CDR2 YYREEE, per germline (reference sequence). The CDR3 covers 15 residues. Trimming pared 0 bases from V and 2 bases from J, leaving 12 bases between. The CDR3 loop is CASSLALGIPYEQYF. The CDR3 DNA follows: TGTGCCAGCAGCTTGGCCTTAGGGATCCCCTACGAGCAGTACTTC.

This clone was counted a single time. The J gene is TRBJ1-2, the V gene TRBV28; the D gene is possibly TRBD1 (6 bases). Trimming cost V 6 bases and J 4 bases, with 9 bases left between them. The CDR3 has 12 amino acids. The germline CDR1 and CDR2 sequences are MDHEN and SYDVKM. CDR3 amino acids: CASSRTVYGYTF. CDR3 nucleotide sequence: TGTGCCAGCAGCCGGACAGTCTATGGCTACACCTTC.

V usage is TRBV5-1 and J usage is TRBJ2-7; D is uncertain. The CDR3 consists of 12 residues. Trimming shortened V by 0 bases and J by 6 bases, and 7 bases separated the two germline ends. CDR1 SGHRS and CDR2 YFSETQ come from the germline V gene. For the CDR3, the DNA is TGCGCCAGCAGCTTGGATAGCATCGAGCAGTACTTC. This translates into CASSLDSIEQYF. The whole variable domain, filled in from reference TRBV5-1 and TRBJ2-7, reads KAGVTQTPRYLIKTRGQQVTLSCSPISGHRSVSWYQQTPGQGLQFLFEYFSETQRNKGNFPGRFSGRQFSNSRSEMNVSTLELGDSALYLCASSLDSIEQYFGPGTRLTVT.

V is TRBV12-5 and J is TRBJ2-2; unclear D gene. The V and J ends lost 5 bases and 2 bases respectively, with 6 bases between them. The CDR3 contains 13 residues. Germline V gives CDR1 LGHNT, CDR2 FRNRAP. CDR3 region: CASGPDNTGELFF. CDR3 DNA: TGTGCTAGTGGTCCTGACAACACCGGGGAGCTGTTTTTT.

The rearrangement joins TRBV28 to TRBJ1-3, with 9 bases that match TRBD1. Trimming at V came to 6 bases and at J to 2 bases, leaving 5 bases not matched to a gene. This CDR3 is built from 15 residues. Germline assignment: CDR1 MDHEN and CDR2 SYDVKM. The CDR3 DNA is TGTGCCAGCAGCCGCAGGACAGGGGCTGGAAACACCATATATTTT. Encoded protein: CASSRRTGAGNTIYF. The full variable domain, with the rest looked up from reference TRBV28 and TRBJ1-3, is DVKVTQSSRYLVKRTGEKVFLECVQDMDHENMFWYRQDPGLGLRLIYFSYDVKMKEKGDIPEGYSVSREKKERFSLILESASTNQTSMYLCASSRRTGAGNTIYFGEGSWLTVV.

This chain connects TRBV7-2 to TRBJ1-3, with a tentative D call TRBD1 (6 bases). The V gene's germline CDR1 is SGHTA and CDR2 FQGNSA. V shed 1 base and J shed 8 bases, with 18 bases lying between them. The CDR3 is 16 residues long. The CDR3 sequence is CASSLDSRGRGDTIYF. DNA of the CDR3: TGTGCCAGCAGCTTAGACAGCAGGGGCCGCGGAGACACCATATATTTT.

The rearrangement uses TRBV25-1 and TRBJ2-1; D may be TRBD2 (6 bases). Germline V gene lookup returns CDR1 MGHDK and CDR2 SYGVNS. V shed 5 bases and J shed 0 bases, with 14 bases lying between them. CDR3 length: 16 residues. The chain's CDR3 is CASSTYPGSSYNEQFF. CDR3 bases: TGTGCCAGCAGTACTTACCCCGGGAGCTCCTACAATGAGCAGTTCTTC. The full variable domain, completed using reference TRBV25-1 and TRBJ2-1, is EADIYQTPRYLVIGTGKKITLECSQTMGHDKMYWYQQDPGMELHLIHYSYGVNSTEKGDLSSESTVSRIRTEHFPLTLESARPSHTSQYLCASSTYPGSSYNEQFFGPGTRLTVL.

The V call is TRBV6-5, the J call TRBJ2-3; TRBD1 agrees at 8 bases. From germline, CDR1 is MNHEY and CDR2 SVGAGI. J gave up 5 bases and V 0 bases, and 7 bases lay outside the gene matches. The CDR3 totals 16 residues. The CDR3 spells CASSYSTGAGGDTQYF. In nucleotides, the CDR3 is TGTGCCAGCAGTTACTCGACAGGGGCCGGGGGAGATACGCAGTATTTT.

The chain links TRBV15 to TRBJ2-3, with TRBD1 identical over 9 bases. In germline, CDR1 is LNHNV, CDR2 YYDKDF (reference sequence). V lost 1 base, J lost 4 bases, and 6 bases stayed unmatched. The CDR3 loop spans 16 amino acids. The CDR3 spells CATSRVKGQGPDTQYF. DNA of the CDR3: TGTGCCACCAGCAGAGTGAAGGGACAGGGCCCAGATACGCAGTATTTT.

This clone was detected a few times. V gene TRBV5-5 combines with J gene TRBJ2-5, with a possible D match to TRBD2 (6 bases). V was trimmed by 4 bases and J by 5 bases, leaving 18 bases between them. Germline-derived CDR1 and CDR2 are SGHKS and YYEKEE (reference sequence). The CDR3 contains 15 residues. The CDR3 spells CASSRASGALETQYF. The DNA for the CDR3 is TGTGCCAGCAGCCGGGCGTCGGGAGCCCTGGAGACCCAGTACTTC.